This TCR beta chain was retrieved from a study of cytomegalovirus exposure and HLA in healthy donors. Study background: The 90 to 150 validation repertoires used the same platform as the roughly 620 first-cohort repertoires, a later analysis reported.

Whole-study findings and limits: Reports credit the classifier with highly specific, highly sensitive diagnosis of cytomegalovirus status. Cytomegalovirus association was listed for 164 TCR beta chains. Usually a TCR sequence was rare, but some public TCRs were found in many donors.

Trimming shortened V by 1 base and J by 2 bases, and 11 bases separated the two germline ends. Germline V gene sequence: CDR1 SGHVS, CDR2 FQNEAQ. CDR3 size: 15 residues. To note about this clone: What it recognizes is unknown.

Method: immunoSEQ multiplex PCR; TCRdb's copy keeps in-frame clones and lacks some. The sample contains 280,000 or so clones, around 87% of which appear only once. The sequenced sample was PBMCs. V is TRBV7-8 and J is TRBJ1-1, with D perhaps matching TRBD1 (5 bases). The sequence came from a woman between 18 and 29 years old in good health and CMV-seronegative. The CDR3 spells CASSLGQGINTEAFF. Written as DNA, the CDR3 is TGTGCCAGCAGCTTAGGGCAGGGCATAAACACTGAAGCTTTCTTT.